This T cell receptor (beta chain) was recovered during a study of T cell responses to AZD1222 COVID-19 vaccine. Findings and limits, study-wide: Donors were chiefly white British, with a greater number of females, and clonal diversity was perhaps underestimated. There were vaccine-associated CD4 TCRs across spike, dominant at 160-218 and 743-854. The study found Spike-specific TCR breadth and depth rose after two AZD1222 doses. Regions left unmutated in variants are reportedly the target of nearly half of spike-specific TCRs.

With respect to this clone: Antigen unknown.

Here immunoSEQ multiplex PCR was the method, and the copy in TCRdb shows in-frame clones only, minus some. Counted here are 100,000 to 150,000 clones, 90% to 95% occurring once; the ten biggest clones make up around 1.6%. Germline V CDR1 and CDR2: SQVTM, ANQGSEA. V lost 3 bases, J lost 2 bases, and 6 bases lay in between. The CDR3 runs to 12 residues. This receptor was taken from an adult in good health. J is TRBJ2-3 and V is TRBV29-1; D call uncertain. The source was peripheral blood, collected on day 0 of AZD1222 vaccination. The CDR3 sequence: CSVDATTDTQYF. In nucleotides, the CDR3 is TGCAGCGTTGACGCCACCACAGATACGCAGTATTTT.